This T cell receptor beta chain appears in the sequencing data of a study of OX40 agonist ivuxolimab in advanced cancers. General study findings and limits: The average count of expanded clones was higher among CD8+ T cells than among CD4+.

Note on this clone: The target antigen is unknown.

The repertoire was sequenced with immunoSEQ multiplex PCR; TCRdb's copy has only in-frame clones and lacks some. The top ten clones hold less than 4.5% of a sample with 65,000 to 95,000 clones, under 85% of them seen once. Anyone with autoimmune disease history or systemic immunosuppression was excluded. The TCR comes from an adult with an advanced solid tumor such as melanoma, head and neck, liver or kidney cancer. The source was CD4+ or CD8+ T cells sorted from blood, collected in a trial of the OX40 agonist ivuxolimab.

As DNA, the CDR3 is TGCGCCAGCAGCCAAGATGGGACAGGGGGTGAAAAACTGTTTTTT. Translated, it gives CASSQDGTGGEKLFF. This chain connects TRBV4-3 to TRBJ1-4; 11 nucleotides line up with TRBD1. This CDR3 is built from 15 residues. V dropped 0 bases and J dropped 7; count of bases not matched to a gene: 1. Looked up from germline, CDR1 is LGHNA and CDR2 is YSLEER.